Included here is one T cell receptor beta chain sequence, with context. Unmatched junction bases numbered 3, after V lost 6 bases and J lost 4 bases. CDR3 size: 13 residues. Germline CDR1 and CDR2: MDHEN and SYDVKM. Original processing notes: Amplification of reference gene primers provided the estimated nucleated cell counts. Some clones are missing from TCRdb's copy, which holds only in-frame ones; the method was immunoSEQ multiplex PCR. The V and J calls and clone size come from that table; D and trimming were worked out from the DNA. The table lists some 99,000 clones, about four fifths of them singletons. This sample was taken from a study of blood T cell repertoires in COVID-19. Study background: Acute and convalescent COVID-19 specimens originated in the United States, Italy and Spain. T cells, B-cell-depleted T cells, or PBMCs supplied cDNA or gDNA.

The chain employs TRBV28 and TRBJ2-4, with 7 bases identical to TRBD1. The sequence derives from an older man with acute or convalescent COVID-19. The specimen was peripheral blood. CDR3 nucleotides: TGTGCCAGCAGCCAGGGACAGAAAAACATTCAGTACTTC. This sequence encodes CASSQGQKNIQYF.